These 7 T cell receptor beta chains share one sample of origin, sequenced in a study of blood T cell repertoires in COVID-19. This table comes from immunoSEQ multiplex PCR, and its TCRdb copy is limited to in-frame clones, with some not included. The sample gives 140,000 or so clones, 65% to 80% of which show up once; 4.2% is in the top ten. The sample consisted of peripheral blood. Receptor source: a man aged 55-75 years with acute or convalescent COVID-19.

This clone was seen only a few times. The chain uses TRBV11-2 and TRBJ2-3; a possible D gene is TRBD2 (5 bases). In germline, CDR1 is SGHAT, CDR2 FQNNGV. CDR3 size: 13 residues. The ends were cut back, 4 bases at V and 7 bases at J, with 12 bases in the middle. This chain's CDR3 is CASSSERRNTQYF. For the CDR3, the DNA is TGTGCCAGCAGCTCTGAAAGGAGGAATACGCAGTATTTT.

This rearrangement joins TRBV9 to TRBJ2-3; D remains ambiguous. Trimming stripped 1 base from V and 1 base from J, with 4 bases between. The CDR3 loop spans 13 amino acids. The germline gives CDR1 SGDLS, CDR2 YYNGEE. DNA of the CDR3: TGTGCCAGCAGCGTACAGGGCACAGATACGCAGTATTTT. Protein sequence: CASSVQGTDTQYF.

This clone was counted once. The rearrangement links TRBV18 to TRBJ2-1, with TRBD2 matching 11 bases. Germline-derived CDR1 and CDR2 are KGHSH and LQKENI. The CDR3 contains 15 residues. V was pared by 6 bases and J by 5 bases, with 6 bases of the junction left unmatched. The CDR3 nucleotides read TGTGCCAGCTCGCAGACTAGCGGGGACCACAATGAGCAGTTCTTC. Its protein is CASSQTSGDHNEQFF.

The table lists this clone with a count of one. This may be a read error: a much more frequent sequence differs by one nucleotide. The chain combines TRBV5-6 with TRBJ2-7; 8 bases match TRBD2. CDR1 is SGHDT, CDR2 YYEEEE, per germline. The length of the CDR3 is 13 residues. Unmatched junction bases numbered 2, after V lost 4 bases and J lost 2 bases. In nucleotides, the CDR3 is TGTGCCAGCAGCCAGACTAGCGCCTACGAGCAGTACTTC. This sequence encodes CASSQTSAYEQYF.

The chain employs TRBV5-1 and TRBJ2-3; TRBD2 agrees at 7 bases. With V trimmed by 7 bases and J by 0 bases, 8 bases remained unmatched. Germline CDR1 SGHRS, CDR2 YFSETQ. The CDR3 has 15 amino acids. CDR3 DNA: TGCGCCAGCGCTCTCCCCGGGGGGAGCACAGATACGCAGTATTTT. Protein sequence: CASALPGGSTDTQYF.

V is TRBV24-1 and J is TRBJ1-6, with D maybe TRBD1 (5 bases). This CDR3 has 13 residues. The germline CDR1 and CDR2 sequences are KGHDR and SFDVKD. V lost 12 bases and J 2 bases, leaving 10 bases between the germline ends. The CDR3 nucleotides read TGTGCCCCGGGGGAAACCTATAATTCACCCCTCCACTTT. Translated, it gives CAPGETYNSPLHF.

The chain combines TRBV29-1 with TRBJ1-1; D ambiguous. Germline CDR1 SQVTM, CDR2 ANQGSEA. The CDR3 is 13 amino acids. V lost 1 base and J 2 bases, leaving 8 bases between the germline ends. The CDR3 spells CSVEAQTNTEAFF. The DNA of the CDR3 is TGCAGCGTTGAAGCGCAGACAAACACTGAAGCTTTCTTT.